These 12 T cell receptor beta chains originate from one sample sequenced in a study of blood T cell repertoires in COVID-19. Data came from immunoSEQ multiplex PCR; TCRdb stores just in-frame clones and leaves some out. Among approximately 89,000 clones listed, about 95% were seen once. Sequencing input: peripheral blood. The receptors originated from a human donor with active COVID-19. The donor label of this sample is uncertain.

This sequence joins TRBV6-5 and TRBJ2-1; 8 bases agree with TRBD2. From germline, CDR1 is MNHEY and CDR2 SVGAGI. This CDR3 region has 16 residues. J lost 10 bases, V lost 0 bases, and 11 bases had no gene match. The CDR3 sequence is CASSYSWSRVAGEQFF. The CDR3 DNA is TGTGCCAGCAGTTACTCGTGGTCTCGCGTAGCGGGGGAGCAGTTCTTC.

This sequence joins TRBV19 and TRBJ1-1; TRBD1 might be the D (6 bases). The V gene's germline CDR1 is LNHDA and CDR2 SQIVND (reference sequence). The CDR3 contains 15 residues. Trimming left V 5 bases short and J 0 bases short, with 13 bases between. CDR3 bases: TGTGCCAGTAGTCCTTCAGGGGCCATGAACACTGAAGCTTTCTTT. Translation gives CASSPSGAMNTEAFF.

This clone was seen a handful of times. The chain is built from TRBV3-1 (or the pseudogene TRBV3-2) and TRBJ2-7, with 8 bases aligning to TRBD1. V lost 3 bases, J lost 2 bases, and 6 bases stayed unmatched. The CDR3 contains 15 residues. Germline V lookup: CDR1 LGHDT, CDR2 YNNKEL (reference sequence). For the CDR3, the DNA is TGTGCCAGCAGCCATCGGGACAGGAGACCCTACGAGCAGTACTTC. It encodes CASSHRDRRPYEQYF.

This chain connects TRBV5-6 to TRBJ2-7; D is possibly TRBD2 (7 bases). Trimming removed 6 bases from V and 6 bases from J, with 19 bases in between. Germline CDR1 reads SGHDT; CDR2 reads YYEEEE. CDR3 size: 14 residues. The CDR3 DNA reads as TGTGCCAGCACCCTCGGAGGGGGAGGGTCCGAGCAGTACTTC. It translates to CASTLGGGGSEQYF.

The gene calls are TRBV11-2 and TRBJ2-2; D is perhaps TRBD2 (7 bases). V lost 3 bases to trimming and J lost 4 bases, with 12 bases between them. Germline lookup yields CDR1 SGHAT and CDR2 FQNNGV. This CDR3 region has 15 residues. This CDR3 is CASSFRGGGTGELFF. DNA of the CDR3: TGTGCCAGCAGCTTCAGGGGAGGGGGCACCGGGGAGCTGTTTTTT.

The chain uses TRBV29-1 and TRBJ1-1; no clear D gene. V lost 7 bases to trimming and J lost 5 bases, with 8 bases between them. Germline loops: CDR1 SQVTM, CDR2 ANQGSEA. The CDR3 runs 10 residues. Here the CDR3 reads CSALRTEAFF. CDR3 sequence (DNA): TGCAGCGCTTTGAGGACTGAAGCTTTCTTT.

V and J are TRBV10-2 and TRBJ2-5, with 10 bases fitting TRBD1. The CDR3 covers 15 residues. Germline CDR1 is WSHSY and CDR2 is SAAADI. With V trimmed by 3 bases and J by 3 bases, 4 bases remained unmatched. DNA for the CDR3: TGCGCCAGCAGTGACCGGGGACAGGGGAAAGAGACCCAGTACTTC. Translated: CASSDRGQGKETQYF.

V is TRBV29-1 and J is TRBJ2-3, with D possibly TRBD2 on 6 matching bases. Germline lookup yields CDR1 SQVTM and CDR2 ANQGSEA. With 7 bases removed from V and 3 bases from J, the gap between germline ends came to 14 bases. The length of the CDR3 is 13 residues. In DNA, the CDR3 is TGCAGCGCGCGACGGGGGAGGACAGATACGCAGTATTTT. As protein: CSARRGRTDTQYF.

This chain connects TRBV19 to TRBJ1-3, with D uncertain. The V and J ends lost 4 bases and 4 bases respectively, with 17 bases between them. This CDR3 comprises 16 residues. Germline CDR1 is LNHDA and CDR2 is SQIVND (reference sequence). The CDR3 spells CASSTLQYSGGNTIYF. DNA of the CDR3: TGTGCCAGTAGTACCTTACAGTATTCCGGAGGAAACACCATATATTTT. Looking up the rest from reference TRBV19 and TRBJ1-3 gives the full variable domain: DGGITQSPKYLFRKEGQNVTLSCEQNLNHDAMYWYRQDPGQGLRLIYYSQIVNDFQKGDIAEGYSVSREKKESFPLTVTSAQKNPTAFYLCASSTLQYSGGNTIYFGEGSWLTVV.

This chain links TRBV27 with TRBJ1-1; possible D gene TRBD1, 5 bases. The germline V gene encodes CDR1 MNHEY and CDR2 SMNVEV (reference sequence). Between the trimmed V and J ends, which lost 5 bases and 3 bases, there was a span of 16 bases. The CDR3 length is 15 residues. CDR3 sequence (DNA): TGTGCCAGCAGTATGACACGAGCCAGGGACACTGAAGCTTTCTTT. Amino acid sequence: CASSMTRARDTEAFF.

CDR3 protein: CASSPGGGGETQYF. DNA for the CDR3: TGCGCCAGCAGCCCCGGGGGAGGGGGAGAGACCCAGTACTTC. This chain joins TRBV5-1 and TRBJ2-5; perhaps TRBD2 as D (7 bases). The V end lost 4 bases, the J end lost 4 bases, and 14 bases lay between the germline ends. The CDR3 totals 14 residues. Germline V gene sequence: CDR1 SGHRS, CDR2 YFSETQ.

This chain links TRBV28 with TRBJ1-3; weak D call: TRBD1 (5 bases). Germline values: CDR1 MDHEN, CDR2 SYDVKM. V lost 2 bases, J lost 4 bases, and 12 bases lay in between. The length of the CDR3 is 15 residues. The DNA for the CDR3 is TGTGCCAGCAGTTTAGGGAGGACATCAGGAAACACCATATATTTT. Translating it yields CASSLGRTSGNTIYF. Supplemented by reference TRBV28 and TRBJ1-3, the full variable domain reads DVKVTQSSRYLVKRTGEKVFLECVQDMDHENMFWYRQDPGLGLRLIYFSYDVKMKEKGDIPEGYSVSREKKERFSLILESASTNQTSMYLCASSLGRTSGNTIYFGEGSWLTVV.